These 12 T cell receptor beta chains share one sample of origin, sequenced in a study of regulatory T cells in long-lasting Graves disease (dated by TCRdb to the early 2020s). The sample's time point label, decoded: newly diagnosed GD, antithyroid drugs for less than 3 months. For both TCR sequencing and RNA sequencing, RNA was extracted from PBMCs using TRIzol. Library preparation employed multiplex PCR. For sequencing, an Illumina HiSeq 4000 was employed. To build TCR beta libraries, CDR3 regions were amplified by Arm-PCR using iRepertoire HTBI primers. The raw public reads went through TCRdb reprocessing: fastp at Q25, MiXCR clone calling, in-frame beta chains kept. Records with the same CDR3 protein are collapsed into one entry carrying the most frequent genes and DNA. The table for this sample lists some 490,000 distinct CDR3 sequences; around 11% of them were counted only once. The ten largest make up more than 8% of the sample.

This same sample was also taken into another study, of T cells in Graves' hyperthyroidism and ophthalmopathy.

Material: peripheral blood mononuclear cells (PBMCs), obtained at new diagnosis, from a patient treated with antithyroid drugs. The receptor set was obtained from a woman aged 25 to 39 with Graves disease. Donor details come from another sample of the same person, matched by shared clones.

In its sample, this clonotype was seen many times. This chain connects TRBV7-2 to TRBJ1-2; D is ambiguous. This CDR3 spans 12 amino acids. With 5 bases removed from V and 3 bases from J, the gap between germline ends came to 7 bases. In germline, CDR1 is SGHTA, CDR2 FQGNSA. In DNA form, the CDR3 reads TGTGCCAGCAGCCTGAATTACTATGGCTACACCTTC. This codes for CASSLNYYGYTF.

At least ten counts were recorded for this clonotype. The chain is built from TRBV6-2 or TRBV6-3 and TRBJ2-5; D unclear. Trimming stripped 1 base from V and 4 bases from J, with 19 bases between. CDR3 length: 17 amino acids. Germline V gives CDR1 MNHEY, CDR2 SVGEGT. Here the CDR3 reads CASSYLLRHPSGETQYF. The CDR3 DNA reads as TGTGCCAGCAGTTACTTGCTACGGCACCCTTCGGGAGAGACCCAGTACTTC.

The J gene is TRBJ1-5, the V gene TRBV19, with 7 bases aligning to TRBD1. Germline V gives CDR1 LNHDA, CDR2 SQIVND (reference sequence). The CDR3 loop spans 16 amino acids. After removal of 3 bases from V and 0 bases from J, the junction contained 5 bases not matched to a gene. The CDR3 sequence: CASSMGQRYSNQPQHF. Written as DNA, the CDR3 is TGTGCCAGTAGTATGGGACAGAGATATAGCAATCAGCCCCAGCATTTT.

This clonotype has ten or more counts. V usage is TRBV18 and J usage is TRBJ1-4; D not certain. The V end lost 1 base, the J end lost 4 bases, and 10 bases lay between the germline ends. The length of the CDR3 is 15 residues. Germline V gives CDR1 KGHSH, CDR2 LQKENI. CDR3 bases: TGTGCCAGCTCACCACGGGTTAACAGTAATGAAAAACTGTTTTTT. Translated, it gives CASSPRVNSNEKLFF.

The chain has TRBV20-1 and TRBJ1-6, with D possibly TRBD1 on 5 matching bases. The germline V gene has CDR1 DFQATT and CDR2 SNEGSKA (reference sequence). V was pared by 5 bases and J by 5 bases, with 16 bases between. This CDR3 has 15 amino acids. The CDR3 DNA is TGCAGTGCTTTTAGGGGTGCGAATAATAATTCACCCCTCCACTTT. Residues: CSAFRGANNNSPLHF.

This clonotype was seen repeatedly, ten times or more. This chain's CDR3 is CASSPGQGKYGYTF. CDR3 bases: TGTGCCAGCAGCCCGGGACAGGGAAAGTATGGCTACACCTTC. This chain uses TRBV28 with TRBJ1-2; TRBD1 agrees at 9 bases. Germline values: CDR1 MDHEN, CDR2 SYDVKM. The CDR3 extends over 14 amino acids. The V gene end was trimmed by 6 bases and the J gene end by 5 bases; junction bases not matched to a gene: 7.

This clonotype came up many times. The chain uses TRBV12-3 or TRBV12-4 and TRBJ1-5; 8 nucleotides line up with TRBD1. The CDR3 extends over 14 amino acids. The trim removed 5 bases at V and 7 bases at J, leaving 7 bases unmatched. DNA of the CDR3: TGTGCCAGCAGTCGTGGACAGGGAAGACAGCCCCAGCATTTT. Its translation: CASSRGQGRQPQHF.

This clonotype occurred a few times. The gene calls are TRBV11-3 and TRBJ2-7; 9 bases fit TRBD1. The germline V gene has CDR1 SGHNT and CDR2 YENEEA. The CDR3 length is 14 residues. Trimming cost V 5 bases and J 4 bases; bases outside gene matches: 6. CDR3 loop: CASSQDRGKYEQYF. In nucleotides, the CDR3 is TGTGCCAGCAGCCAGGACAGGGGAAAGTACGAGCAGTACTTC.

This clonotype was seen a handful of times. One base away lies a much larger clone, so this may be a sequencing read error. No conserved phenylalanine or tryptophan ends this CDR3, so it is likely a read error. The genes are TRBV5-6 and TRBJ2-7; D is possibly TRBD1 (5 bases). V lost 4 bases to trimming and J lost 3 bases, with 8 bases between them. CDR3 length equals 12 residues. Germline CDR1 and CDR2: SGHDT and YYEEEE. CDR3 sequence (DNA): TGTGCCAGCAGCGTAGACAGCTACGAGCAGTACTCC. Translation gives CASSVDSYEQYS.

A few counts support this clonotype. The rearrangement links TRBV5-5 to TRBJ1-1; D possibly corresponds to TRBD1 (5 bases). The length of the CDR3 is 16 residues. Germline V CDR1 and CDR2: SGHKS, YYEKEE (reference sequence). V dropped 4 bases and J dropped 7 bases, with 23 bases sitting between them. CDR3 sequence reads: CASSLPPGGGVVEAFF. The DNA of the CDR3 is TGTGCCAGCAGCCTACCGCCAGGTGGGGGGGTGGTTGAAGCTTTCTTT.

This clonotype was observed at least ten times. This rearrangement joins TRBV29-1 to TRBJ2-5; the D call may be TRBD1 or TRBD2 (5 bases each). The CDR3 has 16 amino acids. Germline values: CDR1 SQVTM, CDR2 ANQGSEA. Trimming left V 0 bases short and J 1 base short, with 15 bases between. DNA of the CDR3: TGCAGCGTTGAAGAAGGGCCGTGGGGGACCCAAGAGACCCAGTACTTC. Protein: CSVEEGPWGTQETQYF.

In this sample, this clonotype turned up a few times. The CDR3 nucleotides are TGTGCCAGCCGTCAGGGAGAGAACACTGAAGCTTTCTTT. This sequence encodes CASRQGENTEAFF. This chain connects TRBV18 to TRBJ1-1; D is possibly TRBD1 (5 bases). The CDR3 loop spans 13 amino acids. Trimming cost V 8 bases and J 1 base, with 11 bases left between them. Germline-derived CDR1 and CDR2 are KGHSH and LQKENI.